A single sample gave rise to the 24 T cell receptor beta chains below, sequenced in a study of blood T cell repertoires in COVID-19. Produced via immunoSEQ multiplex PCR; TCRdb's table is partial and in-frame only. This repertoire shows hundreds of thousands of clones, approximately 88% found once; its top ten account for more than 5.5%. The material sequenced was peripheral blood. These receptors all come from a man aged 55 to 70 who had recovered from COVID-19.

CDR3 DNA: TGTGCCAGTAGGGTAAACGACAGGGGAGGAAACGAGCAGTACTTC. Translating gives CASRVNDRGGNEQYF. The rearrangement uses TRBV19 and TRBJ2-7; 8 nucleotides align to TRBD1. CDR3 length equals 15 residues. With 6 bases clipped from V and 5 bases from J, the junction kept 12 bases outside the gene matches. Germline CDR1 and CDR2: LNHDA and SQIVND (reference sequence).

The chain couples TRBV19 to TRBJ2-7; weak D call: TRBD2 (5 bases). Between the trimmed V and J ends, which lost 5 bases and 6 bases, there was a span of 17 bases. The CDR3 extends over 14 amino acids. Germline lookup yields CDR1 LNHDA and CDR2 SQIVND (reference sequence). The CDR3 sequence: CASSPSGLRGEQYF. The CDR3, as DNA: TGTGCCAGTAGTCCCTCGGGATTGCGAGGCGAGCAGTACTTC. Variable domain in full (rest from reference TRBV19 and TRBJ2-7): DGGITQSPKYLFRKEGQNVTLSCEQNLNHDAMYWYRQDPGQGLRLIYYSQIVNDFQKGDIAEGYSVSREKKESFPLTVTSAQKNPTAFYLCASSPSGLRGEQYFGPGTRLTVT.

This chain connects TRBV27 to TRBJ2-7; TRBD2 might be the D (6 bases). Germline loops: CDR1 MNHEY, CDR2 SMNVEV (reference sequence). CDR3 length: 17 residues. Trimming stripped 2 bases from V and 0 bases from J, with 17 bases between. Written as DNA, the CDR3 is TGTGCCAGCAGTTTAAAGAAGGGAGGCCTGGGCTCCTACGAGCAGTACTTC. As protein: CASSLKKGGLGSYEQYF.

Here the CDR3 DNA reads TGTGCCAGCAGAGCCCTGGGGGGGGCCCAGCATTTT. Protein: CASRALGGAQHF. The chain couples TRBV27 to TRBJ1-5; TRBD1 is a possible D gene (5 bases). The V end lost 6 bases, the J end lost 11 bases, and 14 bases lay between the germline ends. From germline, CDR1 is MNHEY and CDR2 SMNVEV (reference sequence). This CDR3 is built from 12 residues.

V and J are TRBV6-5 and TRBJ1-1; maybe TRBD1 (5 bases). CDR1 MNHEY and CDR2 SVGAGI come from the germline V gene. There are 14 residues in the CDR3. Trimming took off 3 bases at V and 1 base at J, with 9 bases between the two ends. DNA for the CDR3: TGTGCCAGCAGTTATAGGGGCCAGAACACTGAAGCTTTCTTT. Protein sequence: CASSYRGQNTEAFF.

This chain connects TRBV20-1 to TRBJ1-5; D uncertain. V was shortened by 3 bases and J by 0 bases, with 6 bases between the two germline ends. CDR3 size: 13 residues. Germline V gene data show CDR1 as DFQATT and CDR2 as SNEGSKA (reference sequence). The DNA for the CDR3 is TGCAGTGCTAGTTCAGATAGCAATCAGCCCCAGCATTTT. Protein: CSASSDSNQPQHF.

A word on this clone: Other DNA sequences from this sample encode an identical CDR3 as well. The genes are TRBV2 and TRBJ1-5; perhaps TRBD1 as D (6 bases). V lost 7 bases, J lost 2 bases, and 6 bases lay in between. In germline, CDR1 is SNHLY, CDR2 FYNNEI. This CDR3 contains 12 residues. Written as DNA, the CDR3 is TGTGCCAGCAACAGGGGCAATCAGCCCCAGCATTTT. Protein sequence: CASNRGNQPQHF.

This rearrangement joins TRBV6-2 or TRBV6-3 to TRBJ1-2; 8 bases map to TRBD1. Per germline, CDR1 MNHEY and CDR2 SVGEGT. The CDR3 runs 15 residues. V shed 4 bases, J shed 4 bases, and the junction held 8 bases outside the gene matches. CDR3 nucleotides: TGTGCCAGCAGTTTCATGGGACAGGACCGCTATGGCTACACCTTC. Translation: CASSFMGQDRYGYTF.

The chain has TRBV7-3 and TRBJ1-2, with D tentatively TRBD1 (6 bases). Trimming took off 5 bases at V and 8 bases at J, with 18 bases between the two ends. Germline V gene data show CDR1 as SGHTA and CDR2 as FQGTGA. CDR3 size: 14 residues. The CDR3 nucleotides read TGTGCCAGCAGCCTTAAGCGGGGGGCTGGCGGCTACACCTTC. Its protein product is CASSLKRGAGGYTF.

In nucleotides, the CDR3 is TGTGCCAGCAGCTTAACAGGGGTAAGGGTTACTGAAGCTTTCTTT. Its translation is CASSLTGVRVTEAFF. The chain employs TRBV7-6 and TRBJ1-1; 7 nucleotides line up with TRBD1. J gave up 5 bases and V 2 bases, and 8 bases lay outside the gene matches. The CDR3 is 15 residues long. Germline lookup yields CDR1 SGHVS and CDR2 FNYEAQ.

This chain joins TRBV5-1 and TRBJ2-2; TRBD2 agrees at 11 bases. The CDR3 has 16 residues. The trim removed 2 bases at V and 3 bases at J, leaving 3 bases unmatched. Germline CDR1 reads SGHRS; CDR2 reads YFSETQ. The CDR3 DNA reads TGCGCCAGCAGCTTTGTACTAGCGGGAGACACCGGGGAGCTGTTTTTT. Translated: CASSFVLAGDTGELFF.

The chain joins TRBV9 to TRBJ2-3, with D tentatively TRBD1 (6 bases). The CDR3 has 15 residues. V gave up 3 bases and J gave up 0 bases, with 11 bases separating them. The germline gives CDR1 SGDLS, CDR2 YYNGEE. The DNA of the CDR3 is TGTGCCAGCAGCGCGCCGGGACAAAGCACAGATACGCAGTATTTT. This gives the protein CASSAPGQSTDTQYF.

This chain links TRBV29-1 with TRBJ1-2; 8 nucleotides match TRBD1. The junction had 11 bases not matched to a gene; V was cut back by 6 bases and J by 8 bases. The germline gives CDR1 SQVTM, CDR2 ANQGSEA. This CDR3 spans 13 amino acids. The chain's CDR3 is CSVPGQGSAGYTF. In DNA form, the CDR3 reads TGCAGCGTCCCCGGACAGGGATCGGCGGGCTACACCTTC.

Here the CDR3 DNA reads TGTGCCAGCACCCCGGGACTAGCGGGGCTGCAGGGCGTCGGGGAGCTGTTTTTT. Encoded protein: CASTPGLAGLQGVGELFF. The chain has TRBV6-2 or TRBV6-3 and TRBJ2-2; 13 bases are a match to TRBD2. Per the germline V gene, CDR1 is MNHEY and CDR2 is SVGEGT. V was clipped by 7 bases and J by 7 bases; unmatched bases: 15. This CDR3 has 18 residues.

This rearrangement joins TRBV3-1 (or the pseudogene TRBV3-2) to TRBJ2-3; TRBD2 is a possible D gene (6 bases). This CDR3 is built from 12 residues. Looked up from germline, CDR1 is LGHDT and CDR2 is YNNKEL (reference sequence). V gave up 4 bases and J gave up 8 bases, with 10 bases separating them. The CDR3 region is CASSLAEGTQYF. The CDR3 DNA is TGTGCCAGCAGCCTCGCGGAGGGTACGCAGTATTTT.

V gene TRBV21-1 combines with J gene TRBJ2-7; the table assigns TRBD2, which was not confirmed against the DNA. TRBV21-1 is a recognized pseudogene. This CDR3 spans 17 amino acids. Written as DNA, the CDR3 is TGTGCCAACACCGGAGTGTACCCTCGCTGTGGTTTTGGCGAGCAGTACTTC. Amino acid sequence: CANTGVYPRCGFGEQYF.

For this clone: This CDR3 is also generated by other DNA sequences in the sample. The chain has TRBV15 and TRBJ2-5; no firm D call. Trimming left V 0 bases short and J 3 bases short, with 5 bases between. Germline-derived CDR1 and CDR2 are LNHNV and YYDKDF (reference sequence). The CDR3 is made up of 13 amino acids. This CDR3 is CATSRDPKETQYF. The CDR3 nucleotides read TGTGCCACCAGCAGAGATCCAAAAGAGACCCAGTACTTC.

The rearrangement links TRBV30 to TRBJ2-1; the match to TRBD2 covers 7 bases. This CDR3 is built from 14 residues. CDR1 is GTSNPN and CDR2 is SVGIG in the germline V gene (reference sequence). J lost 7 bases, V lost 0 bases, and 6 bases had no gene match. For the CDR3, the DNA is TGTGCCTGGAGTGTAGGCTTCGGGGGGAATGAGCAGTTCTTC. It yields the protein CAWSVGFGGNEQFF.

The chain links TRBV28 to TRBJ1-2; 7 bases agree with TRBD1. Trimming took 8 bases from V and 3 from J; bases not matched to a gene: 6. The CDR3 runs to 13 residues. CDR1 is MDHEN and CDR2 is SYDVKM in the germline V gene. The CDR3 DNA sequence: TGTGCCAGCGGGCACGGGACAGACTATGGCTACACCTTC. Protein sequence: CASGHGTDYGYTF.

The chain joins TRBV11-3 to TRBJ2-1; TRBD2 aligns across 10 bases. From germline, CDR1 is SGHNT and CDR2 YENEEA. The CDR3 contains 14 residues. Trimming removed 5 bases from V and 10 bases from J; junction bases left unmatched: 8. CDR3 in DNA: TGTGCCAGCAGCCCACTAGCGGGGAGCGGGGAGCAGTTCTTC. It is translated as CASSPLAGSGEQFF.

The J gene is TRBJ2-3, the V gene TRBV6-6; D unresolved. The germline V gene encodes CDR1 MNHNY and CDR2 SVGAGI (reference sequence). This CDR3 has 12 amino acids. V lost 8 bases, J lost 4 bases, and 10 bases lay in between. The CDR3 loop reads CASGSAADTQYF. In DNA form, the CDR3 reads TGTGCCAGCGGTTCTGCGGCAGATACGCAGTATTTT.

The V gene is TRBV6-5, the J gene TRBJ2-5; tentative D call: TRBD1 (5 bases). From germline, CDR1 is MNHEY and CDR2 SVGAGI. V was shortened by 6 bases and J by 10 bases, with 12 bases between the two germline ends. The CDR3 is 11 amino acids. The CDR3, as DNA: TGTGCCAGCAGCCTCGACAGACTCCAGTACTTC. Translation gives CASSLDRLQYF.

The chain has TRBV7-6 and TRBJ2-7, with a possible D match to TRBD1 (6 bases). The V end lost 5 bases, the J end lost 0 bases, and 14 bases lay between the germline ends. Germline V CDR1 and CDR2: SGHVS, FNYEAQ. The CDR3 has 15 amino acids. This CDR3 reads CASSPRDTFSYEQYF. In DNA form, the CDR3 reads TGTGCCAGCAGCCCCCGGGACACCTTCTCCTACGAGCAGTACTTC.

The rearrangement links TRBV7-9 to TRBJ1-4; 12 positions agree with TRBD1. The CDR3 has 16 amino acids. Germline V gene sequence: CDR1 SEHNR, CDR2 FQNEAQ (reference sequence). V shed 4 bases and J 2 bases; nucleotides not matched to a gene: 2. CDR3 amino acids: CASSWDRGLTNEKLFF. The CDR3 DNA follows: TGTGCCAGCAGCTGGGACAGGGGGCTTACTAATGAAAAACTGTTTTTT.